This entry lists 9 T cell receptor beta chains sequenced from one sample in a study of human T cells and chemical hapten exposure. TCRdb processed the RACE reads anew with MiXCR; each CDR3 protein has one entry. The repertoire holds approximately 400,000 distinct CDR3 sequences, with 4.8% as singletons. Time point here: patch test 1, 2 weeks after DPC sensitization. The sample's treatment: therapeutic diphenylcyclopropenone sensitization with weekly scalp DPC. The sample was whole blood, taken in connection with sensitization to the hapten diphenylcyclopropenone (DPC). These receptors all come from a woman aged 50 to 60 with alopecia areata. Some clones in this sample may be carry-over from other donors' samples.

This clonotype has only a few counts. The chain joins TRBV6-1 to TRBJ1-6; D ambiguous. V was shortened by 0 bases and J by 0 bases, with 9 bases between the two germline ends. The CDR3 covers 17 residues. Germline values: CDR1 MNHNS, CDR2 SASEGT. The CDR3 protein is CASSEAGLSSYNSPLHF. CDR3 coding DNA: TGTGCCAGCAGTGAAGCAGGCCTTAGCTCCTATAATTCACCCCTCCACTTT.

This clonotype was seen many times. The chain joins TRBV25-1 to TRBJ1-1, with unresolved D. Germline-derived CDR1 and CDR2 are MGHDK and SYGVNS. V dropped 3 bases and J dropped 2 bases, with 13 bases sitting between them. This CDR3 contains 15 residues. DNA of the CDR3: TGTGCCAGCAGTGAGGGCCCCGCTACTAACACTGAAGCTTTCTTT. This encodes CASSEGPATNTEAFF.

This clonotype came up many times. The chain couples TRBV12-3 or TRBV12-4 to TRBJ2-7, with 7 bases that match TRBD1. V was pared by 5 bases and J by 3 bases, with 10 bases of the junction left unmatched. CDR3 length: 15 residues. The CDR3 DNA is TGTGCCAGCAGTCTAAGACAGGGTAGGAGCTACGAGCAGTACTTC. This codes for CASSLRQGRSYEQYF.

This clonotype was observed at least ten times. V and J are TRBV7-9 and TRBJ1-1, with a tentative D call TRBD1 (6 bases). Germline CDR1 and CDR2: SEHNR and FQNEAQ (reference sequence). V dropped 5 bases and J dropped 2 bases, with 15 bases sitting between them. CDR3 length equals 15 residues. The CDR3 region is CASSGNRQVNTEAFF. Here the CDR3 DNA reads TGTGCCAGCAGCGGTAACAGACAGGTTAACACTGAAGCTTTCTTT.

This clonotype was detected a few times. The chain carries TRBV29-1 and TRBJ2-7; D remains unclear. V was pared by 7 bases and J by 2 bases, with 9 bases between. Germline assignment: CDR1 SQVTM and CDR2 ANQGSEA. The CDR3 consists of 11 residues. The chain's CDR3 is CSGLNAYEQYF. The DNA for the CDR3 is TGCAGCGGATTAAATGCCTACGAGCAGTACTTC.

Many counts were recorded for this clonotype. The rearrangement links TRBV20-1 to TRBJ1-6; D remains ambiguous. CDR1 is DFQATT and CDR2 is SNEGSKA in the germline V gene (reference sequence). V was trimmed by 2 bases and J by 7 bases, leaving 15 bases between them. The CDR3 extends over 15 amino acids. The CDR3 is CSARIGSGLNSPLHF. The CDR3 nucleotides read TGCAGTGCTAGAATAGGGTCTGGACTAAATTCACCCCTCCACTTT.

The table lists this clonotype with a few counts. DNA for the CDR3: TGTGCCAGCAGCGGGACTAGCGGTTTCAATGAGCAGTTCTTC. It specifies CASSGTSGFNEQFF. The genes are TRBV7-3 and TRBJ2-1; 11 positions agree with TRBD2. Trimming at V came to 5 bases and at J to 6 bases, leaving 3 bases not matched to a gene. CDR1 is SGHTA and CDR2 is FQGTGA in the germline V gene. There are 14 residues in the CDR3.

Many counts were recorded for this clonotype. The genes are TRBV27 and TRBJ1-1, with D perhaps TRBD1 (5 bases). V lost 5 bases to trimming and J lost 7 bases, with 11 bases between them. This CDR3 has 12 amino acids. The V gene's germline CDR1 is MNHEY and CDR2 SMNVEV (reference sequence). CDR3 region: CASSTGASEAFF. DNA for the CDR3: TGTGCCAGCAGTACAGGAGCCAGTGAAGCTTTCTTT.

This clonotype was observed many times. The CDR3 region is CASSYPGSNTEAFF. The CDR3 DNA reads as TGTGCCAGCAGTTACCCCGGGTCCAACACTGAAGCTTTCTTT. J is TRBJ1-1 and V is TRBV6-6; D is uncertain. The CDR3 extends over 14 amino acids. The V gene lost 2 bases and the J gene lost 2 bases, with 9 bases spanning the gap. Per the germline V gene, CDR1 is MNHNY and CDR2 is SVGAGI (reference sequence).